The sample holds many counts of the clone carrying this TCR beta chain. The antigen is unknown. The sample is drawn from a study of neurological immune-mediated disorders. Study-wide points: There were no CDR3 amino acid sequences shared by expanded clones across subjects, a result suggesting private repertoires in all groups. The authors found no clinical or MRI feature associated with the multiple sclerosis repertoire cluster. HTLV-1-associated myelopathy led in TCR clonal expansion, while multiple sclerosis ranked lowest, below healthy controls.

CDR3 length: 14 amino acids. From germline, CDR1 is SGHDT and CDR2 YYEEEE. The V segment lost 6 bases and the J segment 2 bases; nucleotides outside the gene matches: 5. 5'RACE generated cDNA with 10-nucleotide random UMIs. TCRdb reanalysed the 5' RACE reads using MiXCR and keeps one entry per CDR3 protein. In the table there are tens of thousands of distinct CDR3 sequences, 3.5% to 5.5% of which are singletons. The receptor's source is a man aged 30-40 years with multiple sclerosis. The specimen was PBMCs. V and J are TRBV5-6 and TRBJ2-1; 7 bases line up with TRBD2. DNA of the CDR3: TGTGCCAGCAACCGCCGGGGGGCCTACAATGAGCAGTTCTTC. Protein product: CASNRRGAYNEQFF.